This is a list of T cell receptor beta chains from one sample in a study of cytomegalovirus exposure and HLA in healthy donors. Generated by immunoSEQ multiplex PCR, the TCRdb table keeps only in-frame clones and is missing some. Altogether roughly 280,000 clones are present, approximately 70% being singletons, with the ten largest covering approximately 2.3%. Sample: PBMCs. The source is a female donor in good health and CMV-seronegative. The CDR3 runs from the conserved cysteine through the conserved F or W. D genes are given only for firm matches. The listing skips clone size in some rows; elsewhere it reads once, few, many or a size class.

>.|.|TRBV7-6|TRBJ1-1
TGTGCCAGCAGCCTTGGCAGGGTGGACACTGAAGCTTTCTTT
CASSLGRVDTEAFF
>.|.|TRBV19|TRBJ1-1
TGTGCCAGTAGTATAGGGAGCATTCTGAACACTGAAGCTTTCTTT
CASSIGSILNTEAFF
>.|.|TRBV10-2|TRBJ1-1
TGCGCCAGCAGTGTGAGGGACTCGAACACTGAAGCTTTCTTT
CASSVRDSNTEAFF
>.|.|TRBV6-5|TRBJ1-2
TGTGCCAGCATGGGGAGGAACTATGGCTACACCTTC
CASMGRNYGYTF
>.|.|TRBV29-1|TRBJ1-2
TGCAGCGCCGCCGGGGAGAACTATGGCTACACCTTC
CSAAGENYGYTF
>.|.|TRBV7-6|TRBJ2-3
TGTGCCAGCAGCTTAGTAGTGCGAGATACGCAGTATTTT
CASSLVVRDTQYF
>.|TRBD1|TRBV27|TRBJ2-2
TGTGCCAGCAGTCCAGGACAGGGGCGCTACACCGGGGAGCTGTTTTTT
CASSPGQGRYTGELFF
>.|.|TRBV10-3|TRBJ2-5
TGTGCCATCAGTGATGCGAGTGATTACCAAGAGACCCAGTACTTC
CAISDASDYQETQYF
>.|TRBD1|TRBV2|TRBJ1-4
TGTGCCAGCCGGGACAGGGGGGAAAAACTGTTTTTT
CASRDRGEKLFF
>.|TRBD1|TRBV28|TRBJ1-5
TGTGCCAGCAGTTTAAGGGTAGGGACAGGGGGCTATAGCAATCAGCCCCGGCATTTT
CASSLRVGTGGYSNQPRHF
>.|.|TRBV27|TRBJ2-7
TGTGCCAGCAGGACGACTACGGGCCCTAGGGAGCAGTACTTC
CASRTTTGPREQYF
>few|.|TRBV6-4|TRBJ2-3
TGTGCCAGCAGTGCCTCCCGGGGGGCAAGCGATACGCAGTATTTT
CASSASRGASDTQYF
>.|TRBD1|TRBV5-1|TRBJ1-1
TGCGCCAGCAGCTCCCAGGGGGACAGGAACACTGAAGCTTTCTTT
CASSSQGDRNTEAFF
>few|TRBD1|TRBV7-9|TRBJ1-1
TGTGCCAGCAGCCCAGGGGGACTGAACACTGAAGCTTTCTTT
CASSPGGLNTEAFF
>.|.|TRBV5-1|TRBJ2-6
TGCGCCAGCAGCTTGGGAGTATCTGGGGCCAACGTCCTGACTTTC
CASSLGVSGANVLTF
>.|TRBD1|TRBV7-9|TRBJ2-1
TGTGCCAGCAGCCCTCGAAGGACAGGGGGTACTGTCAATGAGCAGTTCTTC
CASSPRRTGGTVNEQFF
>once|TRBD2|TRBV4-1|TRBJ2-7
TGCGCCAGCAGCCAAGTCGGAGCGGGGGGCTACGAGCAGTACTTC
CASSQVGAGGYEQYF
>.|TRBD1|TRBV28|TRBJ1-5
TGTGCCAGCGATCCCCCCAAGACAGGGAGTCAGCCCCAGCATTTT
CASDPPKTGSQPQHF
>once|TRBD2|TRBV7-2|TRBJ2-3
TGTGCCAGCAGCCGGACTAGCGGGAGCGCAGATACGCAGTATTTT
CASSRTSGSADTQYF
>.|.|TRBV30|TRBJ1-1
TGTGCCTGGATTCGAAGGGGAAGAAACACTGAAGCTTTCTTT
CAWIRRGRNTEAFF
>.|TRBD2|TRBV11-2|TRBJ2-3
TGTGCCAGCAGCCTACGACTTAGCGGGAGGGATGGGGATACGCAGTATTTT
CASSLRLSGRDGDTQYF
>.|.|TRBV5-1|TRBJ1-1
TGCGCCAGCAGCTTGGGTGGGGCCTCGAACACTGAAGCTTTCTTT
CASSLGGASNTEAFF
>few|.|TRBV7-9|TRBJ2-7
TGTGCCAGCAGCTTCGGGGGAGAGCAGTACTTC
CASSFGGEQYF
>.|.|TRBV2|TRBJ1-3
TGTGCCAGCAGTGCGACAGTACTCTCTGGAAACACCATATATTTT
CASSATVLSGNTIYF
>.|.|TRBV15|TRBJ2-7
TGTGCCACCAGCAGTGGGCTTCTCGGCTACGAGCAGTACTTC
CATSSGLLGYEQYF
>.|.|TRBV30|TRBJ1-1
TGTGCCTGGAGTGGAGGGTCCATGAACACTGAAGCTTTCTTT
CAWSGGSMNTEAFF
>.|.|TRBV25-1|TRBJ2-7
TGTGCCAGCAGTGACAACTCCTACGAGCAGTACTTC
CASSDNSYEQYF
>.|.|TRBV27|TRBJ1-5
TGTGCCAGCAGTTTAAGCGGAGTACCCTATCAGCCCCAGCATTTT
CASSLSGVPYQPQHF
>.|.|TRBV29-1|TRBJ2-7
TGCAGCGTTGATCTGGGGGCAGGAAACGAGCAGTACTTC
CSVDLGAGNEQYF
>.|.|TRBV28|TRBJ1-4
TGTGCCAGCAGCGCCCTAGGGGCTGCTAATGAAAAACTGTTTTTT
CASSALGAANEKLFF
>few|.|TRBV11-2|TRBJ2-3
TGTGCCAGCAGCCGAGCCACTGGGACACGGACAGATACGCAGTATTTT
CASSRATGTRTDTQYF
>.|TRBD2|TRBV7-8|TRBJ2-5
TGTGCCAGCAGCTTAAAGGGAGGGGAGACCCAGTACTTC
CASSLKGGETQYF
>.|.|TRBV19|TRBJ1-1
TGTGCCAGTAGTATTCAGGACACAGGGAGGGCGCAGGCTTTCTTT
CASSIQDTGRAQAFF
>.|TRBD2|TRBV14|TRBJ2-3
TGTGCCAGCAGCCGGGGACTAGCGGGGTCTCGAGATACGCAGTATTTT
CASSRGLAGSRDTQYF
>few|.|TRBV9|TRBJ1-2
TGTGCCAGCAGCGTACTAGGACAGAACTATGGCTACACCTTC
CASSVLGQNYGYTF
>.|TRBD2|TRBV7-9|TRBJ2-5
TGTGCCAGCAGCCACCCTACTAGCGGGGCGTACCAAGAGACCCAGTACTTC
CASSHPTSGAYQETQYF
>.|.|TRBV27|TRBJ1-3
TGTGCCACCGACTGTGAAAACACCATATATTTT
CATDCENTIYF
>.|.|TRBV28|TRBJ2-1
TGTGCCAGCAACGACAGGTACCGAAATGAGCAGTTCTTC
CASNDRYRNEQFF
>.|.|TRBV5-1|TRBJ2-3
TGCGCCAGCAGCTCCAGGCCATCTAGCACAGATACGCAGTATTTT
CASSSRPSSTDTQYF
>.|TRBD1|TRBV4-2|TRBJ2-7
TGTGCCAGCAGCCAAACAGGGGGAAAGAGCTACGAGCAGTACTTC
CASSQTGGKSYEQYF
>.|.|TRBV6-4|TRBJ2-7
TGTGCCAGCAGTGACGTACCAGGCACCGGCGAGCAGTACTTC
CASSDVPGTGEQYF
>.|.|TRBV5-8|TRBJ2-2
TGTGCCAGCACCGTCACCGGGGAGCTGTTTTTT
CASTVTGELFF
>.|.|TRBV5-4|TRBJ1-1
TGTGCCAGCAGCTTGGGGACACGGAGAAAGACTGAAGCTTTCTTT
CASSLGTRRKTEAFF
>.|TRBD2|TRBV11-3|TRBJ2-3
TGTGCCAGCAGCCGAAGGAGCGGGATCGGGGCAGATACGCAGTATTTT
CASSRRSGIGADTQYF
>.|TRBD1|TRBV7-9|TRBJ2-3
TGTGCCAGCAGCTCCTTACAGGGGGCAGATACGCAGTATTTT
CASSSLQGADTQYF
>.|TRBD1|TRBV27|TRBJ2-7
TGTGCCAGCCGACAGGGGCCAGCCTCCTACGAGCAGTACTTC
CASRQGPASYEQYF
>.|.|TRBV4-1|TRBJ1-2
TGCGCCAGCAGCCAAGACCCTAATTTAAACTATGGCTACACCTTC
CASSQDPNLNYGYTF
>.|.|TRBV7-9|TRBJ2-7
TGTGCCAGCAGCTTAGCTTGGGCGATTGGGCCTTACGAGCAGTACTTC
CASSLAWAIGPYEQYF
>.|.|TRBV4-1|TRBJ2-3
TGCGCCAGCAGCCAAGAACAGGGCACAGATACGCAGTATTTT
CASSQEQGTDTQYF
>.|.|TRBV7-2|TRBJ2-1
TGTGCCAGCAGCTACGACTCTAGCTACAATGAGCAGTTCTTC
CASSYDSSYNEQFF